The 27 T cell receptor beta chains below all came from one sample that was sequenced in a study of shared clonotypes between healthy human individuals. Here immunoSEQ multiplex PCR was the method, and the copy in TCRdb shows in-frame clones only, minus some. The repertoire holds roughly 220,000 clones, with 65% as singletons. Sample: memory CD4+ T cells sorted from blood. The subset is: CD45RA-negative fraction. The receptors shown here come from a young man in good health.

The genes are TRBV30 and TRBJ1-2; D may be TRBD1 (6 bases). The CDR3 runs to 14 residues. Germline CDR1 reads GTSNPN; CDR2 reads SVGIG (reference sequence). V was trimmed by 5 bases and J by 2 bases, leaving 15 bases between them. This CDR3 is CAWVQGGRNYGYTF. The CDR3 DNA sequence: TGTGCCTGGGTACAGGGAGGAAGAAACTATGGCTACACCTTC.

In its sample, this clone was seen once. The V gene is TRBV4-1, the J gene TRBJ2-3; no reliable D call. CDR1 and CDR2 from the germline V gene are MGHRA and YSYEKL. The CDR3 consists of 14 residues. V lost 0 bases and J 4 bases, leaving 8 bases between the germline ends. CDR3: CASSQDALADTQYF. CDR3 coding DNA: TGCGCCAGCAGCCAAGATGCCTTGGCAGATACGCAGTATTTT.

At least ten counts were recorded for this clone. J is TRBJ1-2 and V is TRBV28; D is possibly TRBD1 (5 bases). V dropped 1 base and J dropped 8 bases, with 14 bases sitting between them. The CDR3 is 14 residues long. CDR1 and CDR2 from the germline V gene are MDHEN and SYDVKM. The CDR3 is CASSLSYRKAGYTF. The CDR3 DNA reads as TGTGCCAGCAGTTTATCGTACAGGAAAGCCGGCTACACCTTC.

The chain links TRBV6-1 to TRBJ1-3, with D unresolved. Germline CDR1 and CDR2: MNHNS and SASEGT. The CDR3 length is 15 residues. V lost 5 bases to trimming and J lost 0 bases, with 11 bases between them. CDR3 in amino acids: CASSPQLDSGNTIYF. The CDR3 coding sequence is TGTGCCAGCAGTCCCCAATTGGACTCTGGAAACACCATATATTTT.

The chain combines TRBV6-4 with TRBJ2-3; 10 bases agree with TRBD2. Per the germline V gene, CDR1 is MRHNA and CDR2 is SNTAGT. The CDR3 spans 15 residues. V shed 2 bases, J shed 1 base, and the junction held 0 bases outside the gene matches. The CDR3 loop reads CASSDGTSGTDTQYF. CDR3 in DNA: TGTGCCAGCAGTGACGGGACTAGCGGCACAGATACGCAGTATTTT.

This clone was counted a few times. This CDR3 reads CASSSTGPEAFF. The CDR3 DNA follows: TGCGCCAGCAGCTCGACAGGCCCTGAAGCTTTCTTT. The chain recombines TRBV5-1 with TRBJ1-1; D may be TRBD1 (6 bases). Trimming took 3 bases from V and 6 from J, leaving 9 bases between them. The CDR3 runs to 12 residues. CDR1 and CDR2 from the germline V gene are SGHRS and YFSETQ.

The J gene is TRBJ2-5, the V gene TRBV7-7, with TRBD2 as a possible D gene (6 bases). This CDR3 is built from 13 residues. Germline CDR1 reads SSHAT; CDR2 reads FNYEAQ (reference sequence). CDR3 residues: CASGRDLLETQYF. The CDR3, as DNA: TGTGCTAGCGGCAGGGATTTGCTGGAGACCCAGTACTTC.

Ten or more counts support this clone. The same CDR3 also results from other DNA sequences found in this sample. This chain joins TRBV28 and TRBJ2-7; 7 positions match TRBD2. CDR1 and CDR2 (germline): MDHEN, SYDVKM. J gave up 1 base and V 4 bases, and 7 bases lay outside the gene matches. The CDR3 totals 15 residues. CDR3 in DNA: TGTGCCAGCAGTTCCCCGGGGGGAGCATCCTACGAGCAGTACTTC. It encodes CASSSPGGASYEQYF.

This chain joins TRBV7-9 and TRBJ2-7, with 8 bases matching TRBD2. This CDR3 spans 14 amino acids. CDR1 and CDR2 from the germline V gene are SEHNR and FQNEAQ (reference sequence). Losses at the gene ends were 1 base for V and 4 bases for J; bases not matched to a gene: 3. The CDR3 protein is CASSLGGLGYEQYF. The CDR3, as DNA: TGTGCCAGCAGCTTAGGGGGACTAGGTTACGAGCAGTACTTC.

The chain links TRBV5-5 to TRBJ1-5; 7 nucleotides agree with TRBD1. V shed 4 bases and J 5 bases; nucleotides not matched to a gene: 6. This CDR3 has 14 residues. Germline V gene sequence: CDR1 SGHKS, CDR2 YYEKEE (reference sequence). In DNA, the CDR3 is TGTGCCAGCAGCAGGGACAGTTTCGATCAGCCCCAGCATTTT. Residues: CASSRDSFDQPQHF.

The chain carries TRBV11-2 and TRBJ1-3, with D possibly being TRBD1 (5 bases). The CDR3 extends over 13 amino acids. The germline V gene encodes CDR1 SGHAT and CDR2 FQNNGV. Trimming removed 3 bases at V and 7 bases at J, with 10 bases between. CDR3 residues: CASSLGTLNTIYF. The DNA of the CDR3 is TGTGCCAGCAGCTTGGGGACCTTGAACACCATATATTTT.

The chain employs TRBV18 and TRBJ1-1, with 11 bases that match TRBD1. The V gene's germline CDR1 is KGHSH and CDR2 LQKENI. J was trimmed by 5 bases and V by 8 bases; bases with no gene match: 7. CDR3 length: 14 residues. Written as DNA, the CDR3 is TGTGCCAGCACTTTGGACAGGGGGCGTACTGAAGCTTTCTTT. Amino acid sequence: CASTLDRGRTEAFF.

The chain combines TRBV5-5 with TRBJ1-2; 11 nucleotides agree with TRBD1. This CDR3 is 15 amino acids long. V dropped 2 bases and J dropped 7; count of bases not matched to a gene: 7. Germline V gene data show CDR1 as SGHKS and CDR2 as YYEKEE (reference sequence). CDR3 region: CASSFPGQGESGYTF. CDR3 coding DNA: TGTGCCAGCAGCTTCCCGGGACAGGGGGAGAGTGGCTACACCTTC.

The chain uses TRBV5-4 and TRBJ2-1; D may be TRBD2 (6 bases). V dropped 4 bases and J dropped 0 bases, with 11 bases sitting between them. CDR1 is SGHNT, CDR2 YYREEE, per germline (reference sequence). The CDR3 is 15 residues long. The CDR3 here is CASSTSSSSYNEQFF. The CDR3 DNA reads as TGTGCCAGCAGCACTAGCTCCAGCTCCTACAATGAGCAGTTCTTC.

V and J are TRBV7-2 and TRBJ2-7; the match to TRBD2 covers 13 bases. Germline values: CDR1 SGHTA, CDR2 FQGNSA. The CDR3 spans 16 residues. V lost 4 bases and J lost 3; bases outside the gene matches: 6. Written as DNA, the CDR3 is TGTGCCAGCAGCTCAGAGGGACTAGCGGGATACTACGAGCAGTACTTC. This translates into CASSSEGLAGYYEQYF.

This clone was seen only a few times. The chain is built from TRBV20-1 and TRBJ2-7; D is uncertain. With 0 bases removed from V and 4 bases from J, the gap between germline ends came to 4 bases. Germline CDR1 DFQATT, CDR2 SNEGSKA (reference sequence). The CDR3 has 11 amino acids. The CDR3 DNA is TGCAGTGCTAGAGATCCATACGAGCAGTACTTC. Its protein product is CSARDPYEQYF.

The chain uses TRBV27 and TRBJ2-1; either TRBD1 or TRBD2 may supply D (5 bases each). The germline V and J ends were trimmed by 6 bases and 7 bases, with 13 bases remaining between them. This CDR3 contains 13 residues. CDR1 and CDR2 (germline): MNHEY, SMNVEV (reference sequence). The CDR3 coding sequence is TGTGCCAGCAGCTACCGGGGCCTAAATGAGCAGTTCTTC. Translating it yields CASSYRGLNEQFF.

The chain employs TRBV30 and TRBJ1-1; D is unresolved. The V gene's germline CDR1 is GTSNPN and CDR2 SVGIG (reference sequence). V gave up 0 bases and J gave up 5 bases, with 10 bases separating them. The CDR3 length is 13 residues. The CDR3 bases are TGTGCCTGGAGTGTCAGAGCGGTGACTGAAGCTTTCTTT. It translates to CAWSVRAVTEAFF. Full variable domain (outside the CDR3, taken from reference TRBV30 and TRBJ1-1): SQTIHQWPATLVQPVGSPLSLECTVEGTSNPNLYWYRQAAGRGLQLLFYSVGIGQISSEVPQNLSASRPQDRQFILSSKKLLLSDSGFYLCAWSVRAVTEAFFGQGTRLTVV.

V and J are TRBV15 and TRBJ1-5; tentative D call: TRBD1 (5 bases). V was clipped by 3 bases and J by 9 bases, with 12 bases between them. The CDR3 is 13 amino acids. Germline CDR1 and CDR2: LNHNV and YYDKDF (reference sequence). The CDR3 protein is CATSRDLGAPQHF. Written as DNA, the CDR3 is TGTGCCACCAGCAGGGACCTAGGGGCGCCCCAGCATTTT.

The sample holds many counts of this clone. The chain carries TRBV28 and TRBJ1-4, with D maybe TRBD1 (5 bases). V gave up 3 bases and J gave up 8 bases, with 7 bases separating them. The length of the CDR3 is 12 residues. From germline, CDR1 is MDHEN and CDR2 SYDVKM. The CDR3 nucleotides are TGTGCCAGCAGTTTCAGGGAAGAAAAACTGTTTTTT. Protein: CASSFREEKLFF.

This clone was counted between two and nine times. The chain uses TRBV27 and TRBJ2-1; D gene ambiguous. V gave up 5 bases and J gave up 6 bases, with 14 bases separating them. The CDR3 is 14 amino acids. Germline CDR1 reads MNHEY; CDR2 reads SMNVEV (reference sequence). CDR3 nucleotide sequence: TGTGCCAGCAGTCAGAGGATGTGGGGCAATGAGCAGTTCTTC. It encodes CASSQRMWGNEQFF.

CDR3 protein: CATSTQANTEAFF. CDR3 in DNA: TGTGCCACCAGCACCCAGGCGAACACTGAAGCTTTCTTT. V is TRBV15 and J is TRBJ1-1; D remains ambiguous. The germline V gene encodes CDR1 LNHNV and CDR2 YYDKDF (reference sequence). The V end lost 4 bases, the J end lost 1 base, and 7 bases lay between the germline ends. The CDR3 runs to 13 residues.

The V gene is TRBV14, the J gene TRBJ2-5, with D possibly called TRBD1 or TRBD2 (6 bases each). The V gene's germline CDR1 is SGHDN and CDR2 FVKESK. Trimming took 5 bases from V and 1 from J, leaving 20 bases between them. This CDR3 region has 17 residues. CDR3 in DNA: TGTGCCAGCAGCGCCCTCCCGGGGGCTAGTCCCCAAGAGACCCAGTACTTC. This sequence encodes CASSALPGASPQETQYF.

J is TRBJ2-3 and V is TRBV2, with D uncertain. V was shortened by 5 bases and J by 0 bases, with 12 bases between the two germline ends. Germline V gene sequence: CDR1 SNHLY, CDR2 FYNNEI. The CDR3 is 15 residues long. The CDR3 loop reads CASSRLRTSTDTQYF. DNA of the CDR3: TGTGCCAGCAGTCGGCTACGTACTAGCACAGATACGCAGTATTTT.

The chain recombines TRBV15 with TRBJ2-5; D gene ambiguous. Germline-derived CDR1 and CDR2 are LNHNV and YYDKDF (reference sequence). V was cut by 4 bases and J by 4 bases, with 10 bases left in between. The CDR3 consists of 13 residues. The CDR3 bases are TGTGCCACCAGCACCCCTGCTGGAGAGACCCAGTACTTC. Translation: CATSTPAGETQYF.

This clone showed up just a few times. CDR3 in amino acids: CASSPSARNTDTQYF. Written as DNA, the CDR3 is TGTGCCAGCAGCCCCTCGGCTAGAAATACAGATACGCAGTATTTT. This chain uses TRBV5-4 with TRBJ2-3, with D unclear. This CDR3 has 15 amino acids. Trimming took 4 bases from V and 3 from J, leaving 15 bases between them. Germline V gene lookup returns CDR1 SGHNT and CDR2 YYREEE (reference sequence).

This chain uses TRBV29-1 with TRBJ2-1; TRBD1 agrees at 7 bases. Germline-derived CDR1 and CDR2 are SQVTM and ANQGSEA. V shed 4 bases and J 4 bases; nucleotides not matched to a gene: 7. This CDR3 contains 14 residues. The CDR3 DNA follows: TGCAGCGTTGGGGGGACAGATAGGTACAATGAGCAGTTCTTC. It specifies CSVGGTDRYNEQFF.